This section outlines one TCR beta chain sequence together with its context. This clonotype was counted only a few times. Its antigen is still unknown. No much larger clonotype is one base removed from it; base qualities were not supplied. CDR1 LNHNV and CDR2 YYDKDF were looked up in the germline V gene (reference sequence). V drops 0 bases and J drops 4 bases, leaving 12 bases in between. From the cysteine up to the phenylalanine, the CDR3 has a length of 15 residues. The DNA shown is the 45-base CDR3, in frame from base 1. This specimen belongs to a study of T-cell reconstitution after alpha-beta-depleted transplantation in children (dated by TCRdb to the mid-2010s). Regarding the complete study: T-cell immune reconstitution after TCRalphabeta/CD19-depleted allogeneic hematopoietic cell transplantation in children was quantitatively tracked in the study by means of TCR repertoire profiling.

The library was made by PCR. Sequencing relied on an Illumina HiSeq 2500. TCR library preparation used molecular barcoding, with unique molecular identifiers applied to normalize quantification of the TCRbeta repertoire. TCRdb reran the public reads through fastp at Q25 and MiXCR, keeping productive beta chains. Rows matching on CDR3 protein sequence are summarized as one entry with the most common DNA and genes. Recorded for this sample are fewer than 750,000 distinct CDR3 sequences; roughly 23% of them occurred a single time. 12% to 15% of the sample is held by the ten biggest clonotypes. On the study overall, not on this receptor specifically: About two months after transplant, the apparently early recovery of alphabetaT-cell counts reportedly depended on just several hundred clones that had expanded rapidly and came from non-depleted graft cells. Hyperexpanded clone frequencies declined over subsequent months; after one year, T-cell counts and TCRbeta diversity were mostly attributed to newly produced T cells. In some patients, high TCRbeta diversity at day 60 was attributed to recipient T cells and intrathymic progenitors that had survived conditioning.

The treatment or condition label corresponds to: allogeneic hematopoietic cell transplantation with graft depleted of TCRalphabeta T cells and CD19 B cells. Transplant recipients were children who received TCRalphabeta/CD19-depleted allogeneic hematopoietic cell grafts. This chain joins TRBV15 to TRBJ1-2; the D gene is unclear. This receptor was identified in a boy in the first two years of life who had a stem cell transplant for acute myeloid leukemia, so the T cells may come from the graft donor. The input for sequencing was PBMCs, mostly from graft donor cells, taken 360 days after TCRalphabeta/CD19-depleted stem cell transplant. This receptor carries the CDR3 CATSRDPPEFYGYTF. The DNA reads as follows: TGTGCCACCAGCAGAGATCCCCCGGAATTCTATGGCTACACCTTC. Where the CDR3 stops, the reference TRBV15 and TRBJ1-2 genes take over; the full variable domain is DAMVIQNPRYQVTQFGKPVTLSCSQTLNHNVMYWYQQKSSQAPKLLFHYYDKDFNNEADTPDNFQSRRPNTSFCFLDIRSPGLGDTAMYLCATSRDPPEFYGYTFGSGTRLTVV.